Below are 16 T cell receptor beta chains sequenced from a single sample in a study of molecular identifiers for immune sequencing clone quantification. One entry per CDR3 protein results from TCRdb running MiXCR on the PCR reads. Found here are over 550,000 distinct CDR3 sequences, about 25% of them singletons; the top ten hold about 0.78%. Sequencing used naive CD8+ T cells from blood, with Jurkat cell RNA spiked in. Described subset: FACS-sorted CD8+CD4-CCR7+CD45RA+ naive T cells. These receptors were obtained from a human donor in good health. Some libraries in this study had Jurkat cell RNA spiked in.

This clonotype has a handful of counts. V is TRBV10-3 and J is TRBJ2-7; D gene ambiguous. V lost 0 bases to trimming and J lost 3 bases, with 3 bases between them. The CDR3 runs to 12 residues. From germline, CDR1 is ENHRY and CDR2 SYGVKD. The chain's CDR3 is CAISESFYEQYF. In DNA form, the CDR3 reads TGTGCCATCAGTGAGTCGTTCTACGAGCAGTACTTC.

The chain joins TRBV29-1 to TRBJ2-2; either TRBD1 or TRBD2 may supply D (5 bases each). The CDR3 extends over 14 amino acids. Trimming cost V 3 bases and J 7 bases, with 15 bases left between them. Germline V gives CDR1 SQVTM, CDR2 ANQGSEA. CDR3 sequence: CSVESEEDIGELFF. In nucleotides, the CDR3 is TGCAGCGTTGAGTCCGAGGAGGACATCGGGGAGCTGTTTTTT.

This clonotype was recorded at least ten times. The rearrangement uses TRBV7-2 and TRBJ2-1; D may be TRBD2 (5 bases). The V and J ends lost 3 bases and 3 bases respectively, with 9 bases between them. Germline V lookup: CDR1 SGHTA, CDR2 FQGNSA. The CDR3 has 14 amino acids. Here the CDR3 reads CASSFQRNYNEQFF. In nucleotides, the CDR3 is TGTGCCAGCAGCTTTCAGCGGAACTACAATGAGCAGTTCTTC. Looking up the rest from reference TRBV7-2 and TRBJ2-1 gives the full variable domain: GAGVSQSPSNKVTEKGKDVELRCDPISGHTALYWYRQSLGQGLEFLIYFQGNSAPDKSGLPSDRFSAERTGGSVSTLTIQRTQQEDSAVYLCASSFQRNYNEQFFGPGTRLTVL.

About this clonotype: One junction end does not reproduce the germline sequence, and a read error may be involved. The rearrangement joins TRBV27 to TRBJ1-1; 7 nucleotides align to TRBD1. The V gene's germline CDR1 is MNHEY and CDR2 SMNVEV (reference sequence). CDR3 size: 13 residues. The CDR3 is CASSPGQITVAFF. The DNA for the CDR3 is TGTGCCAGCAGTCCGGGACAGATCACTGTAGCTTTCTTT.

This clonotype was counted at least ten times. The chain couples TRBV30 to TRBJ2-1; D gene uncertain. This CDR3 has 13 amino acids. V lost 4 bases, J lost 2 bases, and 9 bases lay in between. From germline, CDR1 is GTSNPN and CDR2 SVGIG (reference sequence). As DNA, the CDR3 is TGTGCCTGGAATACAGTGCCCTACAATGAGCAGTTCTTC. It specifies CAWNTVPYNEQFF.

As concerns this clonotype: A read error may explain this, as a much larger clone is one base away. This is likely a read error, given that the CDR3 carries no conserved phenylalanine or tryptophan at its end. CDR3 residues: CASSSYSTDTQYS. DNA of the CDR3: TGTGCCAGCAGCTCCTATAGCACAGATACGCAGTATTCT. This chain joins TRBV13 and TRBJ2-3; no definite D call. The CDR3 is 13 residues long. Trimming stripped 4 bases from V and 0 bases from J, with 5 bases between. Germline V gives CDR1 PRHDT, CDR2 FYEKMQ (reference sequence).

About this clonotype: The CDR3 does not end in the conserved phenylalanine or tryptophan, so this is likely a read error. The chain joins TRBV10-2 to TRBJ2-3; TRBD2 agrees at 12 bases. This CDR3 region has 17 residues. The germline V gene encodes CDR1 WSHSY and CDR2 SAAADI. Losses at the gene ends were 1 base for V and 3 bases for J; bases not matched to a gene: 5. The CDR3 bases are TGCGCCAGCAGTGAGTTCCTGACTAGCGGGAGTACAGATACGCAGTATCTT. Its translation: CASSEFLTSGSTDTQYL.

This clonotype appeared a few times. The chain recombines TRBV13 with TRBJ2-5; D call uncertain. The V gene's germline CDR1 is PRHDT and CDR2 FYEKMQ (reference sequence). This CDR3 comprises 13 residues. V lost 4 bases and J lost 3, with 9 bases in between. The CDR3 protein is CASSSRGKETQYF. CDR3 sequence (DNA): TGTGCCAGCAGCTCCCGAGGAAAAGAGACCCAGTACTTC.

Comment on this clonotype: This clone may be a read error of a much larger clone one base away. The chain carries TRBV9 and TRBJ2-3, with a possible D match to TRBD2 (8 bases). V lost 7 bases, J lost 0 bases, and 18 bases lay in between. The germline V gene has CDR1 SGDLS and CDR2 YYNGEE. This CDR3 comprises 16 residues. The CDR3 region is CASRTGGGQSTDTQYF. CDR3 DNA: TGTGCCAGCCGCACGGGGGGGGGACAGAGCACAGATACGCAGTATTTT. Looking up the rest from reference TRBV9 and TRBJ2-3 gives the full variable domain: DSGVTQTPKHLITATGQRVTLRCSPRSGDLSVYWYQQSLDQGLQFLIQYYNGEERAKGNILERFSAQQFPDLHSELNLSSLELGDSALYFCASRTGGGQSTDTQYFGPGTRLTVL.

This clonotype was picked up a small number of times. The V gene is TRBV30, the J gene TRBJ1-2; D might be TRBD1 (5 bases). The CDR3 runs 14 residues. Germline loops: CDR1 GTSNPN, CDR2 SVGIG (reference sequence). Trimming removed 1 base from V and 3 bases from J, with 12 bases in between. This CDR3 is CAWSASTVYYGYTF. CDR3 coding DNA: TGTGCCTGGAGTGCCTCGACAGTCTACTATGGCTACACCTTC. Full variable domain (missing parts from reference TRBV30 and TRBJ1-2): SQTIHQWPATLVQPVGSPLSLECTVEGTSNPNLYWYRQAAGRGLQLLFYSVGIGQISSEVPQNLSASRPQDRQFILSSKKLLLSDSGFYLCAWSASTVYYGYTFGSGTRLTVV.

J is TRBJ1-5 and V is TRBV19, with TRBD1 matching over 8 bases. Losses at the gene ends were 4 bases for V and 0 bases for J; bases not matched to a gene: 11. The CDR3 consists of 18 residues. Germline lookup yields CDR1 LNHDA and CDR2 SQIVND (reference sequence). CDR3 in DNA: TGTGCCAGTAGTACCCCGACAGGGGCACCCTATAGCAATCAGCCCCAGCATTTT. Residues: CASSTPTGAPYSNQPQHF.

Notes on this clonotype: This may be a read error, as it is one base from a much larger clone. V usage is TRBV6-2 or TRBV6-3 and J usage is TRBJ2-3, with D perhaps matching TRBD2 (5 bases). CDR1 is MNHEY and CDR2 is SVGEGT in the germline V gene. V was trimmed by 2 bases and J by 3 bases, leaving 6 bases between them. The CDR3 contains 13 residues. CDR3 coding DNA: TGTGCCAGCAGTTACCCGGGAACAGATACGCAGTATTTT. It encodes CASSYPGTDTQYF.

The J gene is TRBJ1-5, the V gene TRBV11-2; D remains unclear. The CDR3 loop spans 13 amino acids. V was trimmed by 6 bases and J by 5 bases, leaving 11 bases between them. CDR1 and CDR2 (germline): SGHAT, FQNNGV. The CDR3 DNA follows: TGTGCCAGCAGGGATAGGGTTGATCAGCCCCAGCATTTT. Protein product: CASRDRVDQPQHF.

Only a few counts were recorded for this clonotype. V is TRBV12-3 or TRBV12-4 and J is TRBJ2-3; 15 bases fit TRBD2. The V gene end was trimmed by 8 bases and the J gene end by 2 bases; junction bases not matched to a gene: 20. The CDR3 runs to 21 residues. CDR3 bases: TGTGCCAGCGGAATACATCCGGGACAGGGACTAGCGGGGGGCCCCACAGATACGCAGTATTTT. It translates to CASGIHPGQGLAGGPTDTQYF.

This clonotype has at least ten counts. The CDR3 DNA reads TGTGCCAGTATGACTCAAACCGGGGAGCTGTTTTTT. Its protein product is CASMTQTGELFF. The rearrangement links TRBV19 to TRBJ2-2; D not resolved. CDR1 is LNHDA, CDR2 SQIVND, per germline (reference sequence). V was shortened by 7 bases and J by 5 bases, with 8 bases between the two germline ends. CDR3 length: 12 amino acids.

A remark on this clonotype: This may be a read error: a much more frequent sequence differs by one nucleotide. The rearrangement joins TRBV7-9 to TRBJ1-6, with 7 nucleotides matching TRBD1. CDR3 size: 15 residues. The junction had 10 bases not matched to a gene; V was cut back by 3 bases and J by 11 bases. Germline CDR1 is SEHNR and CDR2 is FQNEAQ (reference sequence). The CDR3 loop is CASSFGQEAGPPLHF. CDR3 DNA sequence: TGTGCCAGCAGCTTCGGACAGGAGGCTGGCCCACCCCTCCACTTT.